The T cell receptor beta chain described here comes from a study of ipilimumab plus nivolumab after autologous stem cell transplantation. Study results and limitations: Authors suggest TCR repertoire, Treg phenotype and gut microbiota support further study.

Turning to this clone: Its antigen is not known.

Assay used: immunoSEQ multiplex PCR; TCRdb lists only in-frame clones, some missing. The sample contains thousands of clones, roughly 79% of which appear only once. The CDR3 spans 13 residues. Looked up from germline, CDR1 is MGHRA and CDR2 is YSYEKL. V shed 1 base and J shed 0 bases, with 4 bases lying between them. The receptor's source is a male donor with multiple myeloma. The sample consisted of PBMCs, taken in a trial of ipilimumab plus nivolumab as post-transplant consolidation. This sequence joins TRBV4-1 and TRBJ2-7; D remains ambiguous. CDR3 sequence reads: CASSQANSYEQYF. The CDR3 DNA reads TGCGCCAGCAGCCAAGCCAACTCCTACGAGCAGTACTTC.